These 17 T cell receptor beta chains were sequenced from one sample in a study of cytomegalovirus exposure and HLA in healthy donors. Primers: 60 Vbeta forward and 13 Jbeta reverse. The table came from immunoSEQ multiplex PCR; TCRdb's copy has only in-frame clones and leaves some out. The table lists 190,000 or so clones, about 81% of them singletons. Sequences were obtained from PBMCs. The receptor source for this set is a woman aged 45-59 years in good health and CMV-seropositive.

Only a few counts were recorded for this clone. The chain couples TRBV6-5 to TRBJ2-5; a possible D gene is TRBD2 (6 bases). V gave up 4 bases and J gave up 7 bases, with 16 bases separating them. CDR1 and CDR2 (germline): MNHEY, SVGAGI. The CDR3 sequence is 14 residues long. CDR3 DNA: TGTGCCAGCAGTTCCTGGGCCATGGGGGGGACCCAGTACTTC. Its protein product is CASSSWAMGGTQYF.

This chain connects TRBV10-2 to TRBJ2-7; maybe TRBD2 (5 bases). Germline V gives CDR1 WSHSY, CDR2 SAAADI. V was shortened by 3 bases and J by 3 bases, with 12 bases between the two germline ends. This CDR3 is 14 amino acids long. CDR3 protein: CASSERSGDYEQYF. The CDR3 bases are TGCGCCAGCAGTGAAAGGTCCGGGGACTACGAGCAGTACTTC.

This clone has a single count. The chain recombines TRBV7-8 with TRBJ2-1; 10 nucleotides align to TRBD2. CDR1 SGHVS and CDR2 FQNEAQ come from the germline V gene. The CDR3 contains 16 residues. Trimming at V came to 4 bases and at J to 8 bases, leaving 11 bases not matched to a gene. The CDR3: CASSYSRAGGPHEQFF. DNA of the CDR3: TGTGCCAGCAGCTACTCGAGAGCGGGAGGGCCCCATGAGCAGTTCTTC.

Written as DNA, the CDR3 is TGTGCCAGCAGTTACTTACAGGGAGGGAATCAGCCCCAGCATTTT. It is translated as CASSYLQGGNQPQHF. The V and J genes are TRBV6-6 and TRBJ1-5, with a weak D call TRBD1 (6 bases). The CDR3 covers 15 residues. Germline V CDR1 and CDR2: MNHNY, SVGAGI (reference sequence). V gave up 1 base and J gave up 4 bases, with 11 bases separating them.

A remark on this clone: One end of the junction is discordant with germline, which a read error may explain. The chain recombines TRBV6-1 with TRBJ2-4, with 8 nucleotides matching TRBD1. There are 12 residues in the CDR3. Germline CDR1 reads MNHNS; CDR2 reads SASEGT. The CDR3 reads CASRDRGNSQYF. DNA for the CDR3: TGTGCCAGCAGAGACAGGGGAAACAGTCAGTACTTC.

This chain uses TRBV11-2 with TRBJ2-7; D is undetermined. This CDR3 region has 12 residues. Germline CDR1 reads SGHAT; CDR2 reads FQNNGV. Trimming shortened V by 3 bases and J by 3 bases, and 6 bases separated the two germline ends. CDR3 protein: CASSFGGYEQYF. DNA for the CDR3: TGTGCCAGCAGCTTTGGCGGCTACGAGCAGTACTTC.

This clone was recorded once. This chain joins TRBV6-1 and TRBJ2-1, with TRBD2 matching over 16 bases. This CDR3 is built from 19 residues. Germline lookup yields CDR1 MNHNS and CDR2 SASEGT. Trimming took 4 bases from V and 13 from J; bases not matched to a gene: 19. For the CDR3, the DNA is TGTGCCAGCAGTGGCCTACAGGGACTAGCGGGGGGGCAAGGGGATGGTCAGTTCTTC. Its protein product is CASSGLQGLAGGQGDGQFF.

The V call is TRBV19, the J call TRBJ1-2; D unclear. Per the germline V gene, CDR1 is LNHDA and CDR2 is SQIVND (reference sequence). This CDR3 is built from 13 residues. The V and J ends lost 4 bases and 4 bases respectively, with 10 bases between them. The CDR3 sequence: CASSNHGSYGYTF. The DNA of the CDR3 is TGTGCCAGTAGTAACCATGGCTCCTATGGCTACACCTTC.

Here the CDR3 reads CASSQETGALSGANVLTF. CDR3 DNA: TGCGCCAGCAGCCAGGAGACAGGTGCCCTCTCTGGGGCCAACGTCCTGACTTTC. This chain uses TRBV4-3 with TRBJ2-6; D perhaps matches TRBD1 (6 bases). The CDR3 has 18 amino acids. The V and J ends lost 3 bases and 0 bases respectively, with 15 bases between them. The germline V gene encodes CDR1 LGHNA and CDR2 YSLEER.

The rearrangement joins TRBV15 to TRBJ2-1, with 11 bases fitting TRBD2. The CDR3 extends over 15 amino acids. V lost 11 bases, J lost 4 bases, and 10 bases stayed unmatched. Per the germline V gene, CDR1 is LNHNV and CDR2 is YYDKDF (reference sequence). The CDR3 bases are TGTGCCGCTAGCGGGGGGCTACAGATTTACAATGAGCAGTTCTTC. Protein product: CAASGGLQIYNEQFF.

V usage is TRBV30 and J usage is TRBJ2-1; TRBD1 matches at 12 bases. V shed 5 bases and J 4 bases; nucleotides not matched to a gene: 6. Per germline, CDR1 GTSNPN and CDR2 SVGIG (reference sequence). The CDR3 extends over 15 amino acids. CDR3 coding DNA: TGTGCCTGGCATCGGGACAGGGGGCGATACAATGAGCAGTTCTTC. It codes for CAWHRDRGRYNEQFF.

The chain has TRBV7-8 and TRBJ2-1; 9 bases are shared with TRBD2. With 5 bases clipped from V and 8 bases from J, the junction kept 13 bases outside the gene matches. CDR1 and CDR2 (germline): SGHVS, FQNEAQ. The CDR3 is made up of 16 amino acids. CDR3 in amino acids: CASSERTSAISYEQFF. CDR3 in DNA: TGTGCCAGCAGCGAAAGGACTAGCGCTATTTCATATGAGCAGTTCTTC. Full variable domain (rest looked up from reference TRBV7-8 and TRBJ2-1): GAGVSQSPRYKVAKRGQDVALRCDPISGHVSLFWYQQALGQGPEFLTYFQNEAQLDKSGLPSDRFFAERPEGSVSTLKIQRTQQEDSAVYLCASSERTSAISYEQFFGPGTRLTVL.

The chain links TRBV27 to TRBJ1-1, with D maybe TRBD1 (6 bases). V was clipped by 6 bases and J by 6 bases, with 14 bases between them. This CDR3 spans 13 amino acids. Germline V CDR1 and CDR2: MNHEY, SMNVEV (reference sequence). The DNA for the CDR3 is TGTGCCAGCAGGTTAACAGGGTACGCTGAAGCTTTCTTT. As protein: CASRLTGYAEAFF.

The V call is TRBV25-1, the J call TRBJ2-7; D may be TRBD2 (5 bases). CDR1 is MGHDK, CDR2 SYGVNS, per germline. V was shortened by 0 bases and J by 6 bases, with 6 bases between the two germline ends. This CDR3 is built from 12 residues. CDR3 DNA sequence: TGTGCCAGCAGTGAATATGAGGGCGAGCAGTACTTC. It translates to CASSEYEGEQYF.

This clone was picked up a small number of times. This rearrangement joins TRBV4-3 to TRBJ2-1; 7 bases line up with TRBD2. From germline, CDR1 is LGHNA and CDR2 YSLEER. The CDR3 totals 16 residues. V lost 5 bases and J lost 0; bases outside the gene matches: 7. In DNA, the CDR3 is TGCGCCAGCAGCTATTCGAGCGGGGCCTCCTACAATGAGCAGTTCTTC. Translating it yields CASSYSSGASYNEQFF.

This clone is a singleton in its sample. The rearrangement uses TRBV7-2 and TRBJ2-3; weak D call: TRBD1 (6 bases). The CDR3 contains 17 residues. V lost 4 bases, J lost 1 base, and 18 bases lay in between. Germline lookup yields CDR1 SGHTA and CDR2 FQGNSA. The CDR3 bases are TGTGCCAGCAGCTCCCCCCGGGACAACTACCGCACAGATACGCAGTATTTT. This gives the protein CASSSPRDNYRTDTQYF.

The chain carries TRBV5-8 and TRBJ1-4, with 7 bases lining up with TRBD1. The CDR3 runs to 14 residues. Looked up from germline, CDR1 is SGHTS and CDR2 is YDEGEE. Unmatched junction bases numbered 8, after V lost 4 bases and J lost 8 bases. The CDR3 nucleotides read TGTGCCAGCAGCCACACAGGGGTCGAGGAAAAACTGTTTTTT. Translating gives CASSHTGVEEKLFF.